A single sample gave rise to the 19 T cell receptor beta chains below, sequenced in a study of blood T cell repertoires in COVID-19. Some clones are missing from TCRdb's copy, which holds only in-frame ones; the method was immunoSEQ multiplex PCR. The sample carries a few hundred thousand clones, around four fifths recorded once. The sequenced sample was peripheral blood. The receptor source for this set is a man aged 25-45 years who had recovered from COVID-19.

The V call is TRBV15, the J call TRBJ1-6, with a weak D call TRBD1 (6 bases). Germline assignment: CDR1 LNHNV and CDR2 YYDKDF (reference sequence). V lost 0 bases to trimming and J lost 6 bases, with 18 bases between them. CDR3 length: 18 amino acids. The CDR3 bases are TGTGCCACCAGCAGAGACCCAGTTTTCGGCAGGGGTAATTCACCCCTCCACTTT. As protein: CATSRDPVFGRGNSPLHF. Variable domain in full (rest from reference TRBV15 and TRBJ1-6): DAMVIQNPRYQVTQFGKPVTLSCSQTLNHNVMYWYQQKSSQAPKLLFHYYDKDFNNEADTPDNFQSRRPNTSFCFLDIRSPGLGDTAMYLCATSRDPVFGRGNSPLHFGNGTRLTVT.

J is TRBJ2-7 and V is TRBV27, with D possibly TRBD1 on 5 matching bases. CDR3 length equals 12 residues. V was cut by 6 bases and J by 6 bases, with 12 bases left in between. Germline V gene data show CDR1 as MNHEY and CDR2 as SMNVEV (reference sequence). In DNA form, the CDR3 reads TGTGCCAGCAGGGCGGCAAGGGGCGAGCAGTACTTC. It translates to CASRAARGEQYF.

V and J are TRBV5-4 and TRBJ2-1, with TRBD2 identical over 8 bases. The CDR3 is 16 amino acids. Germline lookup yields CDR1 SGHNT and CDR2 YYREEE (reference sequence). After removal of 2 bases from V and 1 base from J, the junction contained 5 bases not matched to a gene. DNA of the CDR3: TGTGCCAGCAGCTTCCGGGGGGGCAGGTCCTACAATGAGCAGTTCTTC. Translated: CASSFRGGRSYNEQFF.

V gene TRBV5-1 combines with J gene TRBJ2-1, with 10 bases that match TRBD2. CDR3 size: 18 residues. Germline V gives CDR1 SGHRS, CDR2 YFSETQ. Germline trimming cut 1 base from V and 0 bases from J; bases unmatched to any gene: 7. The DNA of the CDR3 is TGCGCCAGCAGCTTGTGGGGTAGCGGGGGGATCTCCTACAATGAGCAGTTCTTC. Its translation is CASSLWGSGGISYNEQFF. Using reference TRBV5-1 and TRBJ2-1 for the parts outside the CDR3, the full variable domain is KAGVTQTPRYLIKTRGQQVTLSCSPISGHRSVSWYQQTPGQGLQFLFEYFSETQRNKGNFPGRFSGRQFSNSRSEMNVSTLELGDSALYLCASSLWGSGGISYNEQFFGPGTRLTVL.

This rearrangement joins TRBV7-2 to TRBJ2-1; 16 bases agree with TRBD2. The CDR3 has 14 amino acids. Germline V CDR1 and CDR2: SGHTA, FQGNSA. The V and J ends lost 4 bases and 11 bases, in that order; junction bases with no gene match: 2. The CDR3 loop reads CASSSGLAGGQQFF. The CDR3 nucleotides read TGTGCCAGCAGCTCGGGACTAGCGGGGGGGCAGCAGTTCTTC. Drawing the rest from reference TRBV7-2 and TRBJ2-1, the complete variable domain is GAGVSQSPSNKVTEKGKDVELRCDPISGHTALYWYRQSLGQGLEFLIYFQGNSAPDKSGLPSDRFSAERTGGSVSTLTIQRTQQEDSAVYLCASSSGLAGGQQFFGPGTRLTVL.

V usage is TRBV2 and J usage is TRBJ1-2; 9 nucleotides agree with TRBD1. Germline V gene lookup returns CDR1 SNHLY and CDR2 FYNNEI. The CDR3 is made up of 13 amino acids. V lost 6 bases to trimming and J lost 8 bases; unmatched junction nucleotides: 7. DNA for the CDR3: TGTGCCAGCAGAGGGACAGGGCTGGTGGGCTACACCTTC. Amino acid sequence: CASRGTGLVGYTF.

The CDR3 region is CSASGDYRTDTQYF. In nucleotides, the CDR3 is TGCAGTGCTAGTGGGGACTATCGCACAGATACGCAGTATTTT. The gene calls are TRBV20-1 and TRBJ2-3, with TRBD2 matching over 7 bases. CDR1 and CDR2 from the germline V gene are DFQATT and SNEGSKA (reference sequence). V lost 3 bases and J lost 1; bases outside the gene matches: 4. The CDR3 contains 14 residues.

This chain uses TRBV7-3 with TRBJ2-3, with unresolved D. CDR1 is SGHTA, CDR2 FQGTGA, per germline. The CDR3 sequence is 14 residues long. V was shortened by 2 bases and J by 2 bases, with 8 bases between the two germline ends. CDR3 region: CASSLFGVTDTQYF. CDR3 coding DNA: TGTGCCAGCAGCTTATTCGGAGTCACAGATACGCAGTATTTT.

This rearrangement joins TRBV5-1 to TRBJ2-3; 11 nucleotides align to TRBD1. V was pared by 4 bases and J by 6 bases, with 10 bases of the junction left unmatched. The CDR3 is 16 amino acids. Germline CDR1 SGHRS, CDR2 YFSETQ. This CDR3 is CASSRKTGQGADTQYF. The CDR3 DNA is TGCGCCAGCAGCCGCAAAACAGGACAGGGGGCTGATACGCAGTATTTT.

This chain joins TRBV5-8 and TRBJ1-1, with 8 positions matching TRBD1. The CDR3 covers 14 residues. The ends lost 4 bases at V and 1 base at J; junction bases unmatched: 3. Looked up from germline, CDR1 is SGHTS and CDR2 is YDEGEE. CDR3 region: CASSLGTGNTEAFF. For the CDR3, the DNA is TGTGCCAGCAGCCTGGGGACAGGGAACACTGAAGCTTTCTTT.

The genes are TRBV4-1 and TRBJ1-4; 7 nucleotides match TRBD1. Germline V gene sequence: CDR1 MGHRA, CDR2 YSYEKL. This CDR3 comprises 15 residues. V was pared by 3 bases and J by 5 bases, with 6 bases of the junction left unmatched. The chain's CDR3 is CASSQENRGNEKLFF. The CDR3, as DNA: TGCGCCAGCAGCCAGGAGAACAGGGGAAATGAAAAACTGTTTTTT.

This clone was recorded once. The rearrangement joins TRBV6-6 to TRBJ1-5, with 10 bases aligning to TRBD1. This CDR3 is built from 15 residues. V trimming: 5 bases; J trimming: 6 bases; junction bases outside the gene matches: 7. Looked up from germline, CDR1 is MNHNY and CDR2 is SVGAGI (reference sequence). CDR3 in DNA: TGTGCCAGCAGTCCCGGGACAGGGGATAGTCAGCCCCAGCATTTT. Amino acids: CASSPGTGDSQPQHF.

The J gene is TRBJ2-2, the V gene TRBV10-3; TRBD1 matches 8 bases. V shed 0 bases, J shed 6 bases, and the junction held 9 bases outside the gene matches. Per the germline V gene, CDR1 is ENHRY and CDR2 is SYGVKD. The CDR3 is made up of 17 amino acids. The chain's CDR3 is CAISESEAGGEAGELFF. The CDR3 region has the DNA TGTGCCATCAGTGAGTCGGAGGCAGGGGGCGAGGCCGGGGAGCTGTTTTTT.

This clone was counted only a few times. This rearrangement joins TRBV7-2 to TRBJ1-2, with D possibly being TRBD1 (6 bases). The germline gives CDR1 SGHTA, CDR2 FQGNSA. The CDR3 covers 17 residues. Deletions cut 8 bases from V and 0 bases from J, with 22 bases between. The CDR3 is CASQSRTQGRTNYGYTF. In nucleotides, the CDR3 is TGTGCCAGCCAATCAAGAACACAGGGAAGAACTAACTATGGCTACACCTTC.

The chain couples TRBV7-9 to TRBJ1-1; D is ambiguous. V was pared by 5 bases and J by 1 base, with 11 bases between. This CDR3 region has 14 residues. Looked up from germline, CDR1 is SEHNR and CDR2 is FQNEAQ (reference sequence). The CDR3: CASSASRANTEAFF. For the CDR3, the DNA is TGTGCCAGCAGCGCTAGCCGGGCGAACACTGAAGCTTTCTTT.

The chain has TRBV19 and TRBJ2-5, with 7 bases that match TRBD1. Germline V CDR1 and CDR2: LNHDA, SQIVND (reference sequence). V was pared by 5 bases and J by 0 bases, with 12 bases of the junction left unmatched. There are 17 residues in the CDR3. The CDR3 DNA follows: TGTGCCAGTAGTTCGAGAACCGGGACAGAGTACCAAGAGACCCAGTACTTC. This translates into CASSSRTGTEYQETQYF.

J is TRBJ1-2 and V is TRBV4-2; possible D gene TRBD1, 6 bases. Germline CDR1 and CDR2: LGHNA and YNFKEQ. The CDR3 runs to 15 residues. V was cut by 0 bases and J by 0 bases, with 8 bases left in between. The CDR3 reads CASSQDRGANYGYTF. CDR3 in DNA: TGTGCCAGCAGCCAAGACAGGGGTGCTAACTATGGCTACACCTTC.

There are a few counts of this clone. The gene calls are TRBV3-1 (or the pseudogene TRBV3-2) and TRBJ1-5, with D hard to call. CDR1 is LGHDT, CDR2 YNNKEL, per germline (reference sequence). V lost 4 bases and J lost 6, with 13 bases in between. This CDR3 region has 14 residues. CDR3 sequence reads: CASSRGGAGQPQHF. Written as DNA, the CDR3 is TGTGCCAGCAGCCGCGGAGGTGCAGGTCAGCCCCAGCATTTT.

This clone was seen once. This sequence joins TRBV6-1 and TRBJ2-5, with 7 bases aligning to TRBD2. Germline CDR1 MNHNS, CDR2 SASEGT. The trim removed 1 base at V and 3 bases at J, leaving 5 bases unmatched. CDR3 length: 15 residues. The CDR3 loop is CASSEVGAGEETQYF. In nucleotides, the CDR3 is TGTGCCAGCAGTGAAGTTGGGGCGGGGGAAGAGACCCAGTACTTC.